Listed below are T cell receptor beta chains from one sample, sequenced in a study of CD8+ T cells in alopecia areata. Sequenced by immunoSEQ multiplex PCR; TCRdb stores in-frame clones only, minus some. The table records fewer than 200,000 clones, around 50% of them present only once. This specimen consisted of CD4+ T cells sorted from blood, obtained at week 0. The source of these receptors is a human donor with alopecia areata. Each CDR3 is given with its conserved first and last residue. The order of the fields is D gene, clone size, V gene, J gene, CDR3 DNA, CDR3 protein. D genes are given only for firm matches. Only some rows state a clone size, as once, few, many or a class for expanded clones.

>-|-|TRBV27|TRBJ1-2
TGTGCCAGCGGGGTAACAGGGCGGGCAAAGTATGGCTACACCTTC
CASGVTGRAKYGYTF
>-|-|TRBV6-1|TRBJ1-5
TGTGCCAGCAGTGGATCGGTTATAAGCAATCAGCCCCAGCATTTT
CASSGSVISNQPQHF
>-|-|TRBV10-2|TRBJ2-2
TGCGCCAGCAGTGCTAACAGGGAAACCGGGGAGCTGTTTTTT
CASSANRETGELFF
>TRBD2|-|TRBV5-1|TRBJ2-3
TGCGCCAGCACCATGCTAGCGGGGGTCCCAAAATATAGCACAGATACGCAGTATTTT
CASTMLAGVPKYSTDTQYF
>-|once|TRBV10-3|TRBJ2-5
TGTGCCATCAGTGAGACGCGGGGAATTGGGACCCAGTACTTC
CAISETRGIGTQYF
>-|-|TRBV30|TRBJ2-1
TGTGCCTGGAGTGTATCGGCAGGGGAGTTCTTC
CAWSVSAGEFF
>-|-|TRBV10-3|TRBJ2-5
TGTGCCATCAGTGGACAGCCCCAAGAGACCCAGTACTTC
CAISGQPQETQYF
>-|few|TRBV2|TRBJ1-5
TGTGCCAGCAGTGGGCTAGGCAATCGTCAGCCCCAGCATTTT
CASSGLGNRQPQHF
>-|-|TRBV7-9|TRBJ2-5
TGTGCCAGCAGCTTAGGGGGGCAAGAGACCCAGTACTTC
CASSLGGQETQYF
>-|-|TRBV2|TRBJ1-1
TGTGCCAGCAGAGGGGACGACGTTGAAGCTTTCTTT
CASRGDDVEAFF
>-|-|TRBV10-3|TRBJ2-5
TGTGCCATATCGACGGGGCAAGAGACCCAGTACTTC
CAISTGQETQYF
>TRBD1|few|TRBV29-1|TRBJ2-3
TGCAGCGTTGGGGCAGGGGGCGCAGATACGCAGTATTTT
CSVGAGGADTQYF
>-|-|TRBV4-1|TRBJ1-1
TGCGCCAGCAGTTCAGCAGGAATTGAAGCTTTCTTT
CASSSAGIEAFF
>TRBD1|few|TRBV10-3|TRBJ1-6
TGTGCCATCAGTGGTGCACCGGGACAGGGAAATTCACCCCTCCACTTT
CAISGAPGQGNSPLHF
>-|-|TRBV25-1|TRBJ1-2
TGTGCCAGCAGTGATACAGGGTCTCTGGGCGGCTACACCTTC
CASSDTGSLGGYTF
>-|once|TRBV7-9|TRBJ2-3
TGTGCCAGCAGCACCGACAGGAGGCAGTATTTT
CASSTDRRQYF
>TRBD1|-|TRBV19|TRBJ2-7
TGTGCCAGTAGCCCAAGGACAGGTGGGGCCTACGAGCAGTACTTC
CASSPRTGGAYEQYF
>-|few|TRBV29-1|TRBJ1-1
TGCAGCGTACTTTCCCTGGGGGGCACTGAAGCTTTCTTT
CSVLSLGGTEAFF
>TRBD1|-|TRBV7-9|TRBJ2-5
TGTGCCAGCAGCTTCACAGGGGGTGGAGAGACCCAGTACTTC
CASSFTGGGETQYF
>-|once|TRBV27|TRBJ2-5
TGTGCCAGCAGTTCCCACAGGGGAGGACACAGGGAGACCCAGTACTTC
CASSSHRGGHRETQYF
>-|-|TRBV25-1|TRBJ2-3
TGTGCCAGCAGTGATTTGGTTGATACGCAGTATTTT
CASSDLVDTQYF
>-|-|TRBV29-1|TRBJ2-7
TGCAGCGTGAATAAGGACCAAACCTCAGAGCAGTACTTC
CSVNKDQTSEQYF
>-|-|TRBV30|TRBJ2-7
TGTGCCTGGAGTTCTGGGGCTTTATCCCGCATGGGGGCAGGGTATATGGAAAACTACGAGCAGTACTTC
CAWSSGALSRMGAGYMENYEQYF
>TRBD1|-|TRBV6-5|TRBJ1-2
TGTGCCAGCAGTGGACAGGGGAATACTAACTATGGCTACACCTTC
CASSGQGNTNYGYTF
>-|few|TRBV10-3|TRBJ1-4
TGTGCCATCAGTGAGTCTCCACAGGAAAAACTGTTTTTT
CAISESPQEKLFF
>-|few|TRBV29-1|TRBJ1-1
TGCAGCGTTCTCTATCTCTTGGAGGGCCCAAGGGCAGCTTTCTTT
CSVLYLLEGPRAAFF
>-|-|TRBV29-1|TRBJ1-2
TGCAGCGTTGTGGGGGGGAATGGCTACACCTTC
CSVVGGNGYTF
>-|-|TRBV5-1|TRBJ2-5
TGCGCCAGCAGCCCTGGAGGCGGCCAAGAGACCCAGTACTTC
CASSPGGGQETQYF
>-|-|TRBV30|TRBJ2-1
TGTGCCTGGAGTAAAGGTCTCGCGCAGTTCTTC
CAWSKGLAQFF
>TRBD1|-|TRBV29-1|TRBJ1-2
TGCAGCGTTAACTCTCGGGGGGGACAGGGCGTAGACTATGGCTACACCTTC
CSVNSRGGQGVDYGYTF
>-|-|TRBV29-1|TRBJ2-1
TGCAGCGTGCGCGGGGCTCCCTACAATGAGCAGTTCTTC
CSVRGAPYNEQFF
>-|-|TRBV29-1|TRBJ1-1
TGCAGCGTTGCCCGGACGAAGGGGGCTTTCTTT
CSVARTKGAFF
>-|-|TRBV5-1|TRBJ2-2
TGCGCCAGCAGCTTCGATCCCGGCACCGGGGAGCTGTTTTTT
CASSFDPGTGELFF
>TRBD1|once|TRBV19|TRBJ1-5
TGTGCCAGTAGTACGACAGGGGGCGGTCAGCCCCAGCATTTT
CASSTTGGGQPQHF
>-|-|TRBV29-1|TRBJ2-7
TGCAGCGTTGAAGATTGGGGGAAACCCTACGAGCAGTACTTC
CSVEDWGKPYEQYF
>TRBD1|few|TRBV30|TRBJ1-1
TGTGCCTGGAAATTGACAGGGGGTAGGGAAGCTTTCTTT
CAWKLTGGREAFF
>-|-|TRBV20-1|TRBJ1-2
TGCAGTGCTACTGATTATGGCTACACCTTC
CSATDYGYTF
>TRBD1|-|TRBV29-1|TRBJ1-2
TGCAGCGTTGAAGATCAGGACAGGGGGTTATATGGCTACACCTTC
CSVEDQDRGLYGYTF
>-|once|TRBV30|TRBJ2-5
TGTGCCCTTACGGGTTCGGGAGAGACCCAGTACTTC
CALTGSGETQYF
>-|-|TRBV5-1|TRBJ1-1
TGCGCCAGCAGCTCCCGCCTCGGACAGATGAACACTGAAGCTTTCTTT
CASSSRLGQMNTEAFF
>-|few|TRBV29-1|TRBJ2-7
TGCAGCGTGCGGCCACAGAGCTCCTACGAGCAGTACTTC
CSVRPQSSYEQYF
>TRBD1|-|TRBV7-2|TRBJ1-2
TGTGCCAGCAGCGCGCGAAAGACAGGGGGCGACTATGGCTACACCTTC
CASSARKTGGDYGYTF